This TCR beta chain was recovered during a study of blood T cell repertoires in COVID-19. Trimming took off 7 bases at V and 4 bases at J, with 8 bases between the two ends. CDR3 length: 12 residues. Germline CDR1 MDHEN, CDR2 SYDVKM. Methods used by the authors: Counts of nucleated cells, estimated from reference gene primer amplification, were obtained. Sequenced by immunoSEQ multiplex PCR; TCRdb stores in-frame clones only, minus some. For V, J and clone size, that table is used; D and trimming come from the DNA. The sample consists of 140,000 or so clones, about 83% of them appearing once. The origin of this receptor is a woman in her fifties or sixties with acute COVID-19. The gene calls are TRBV28 and TRBJ1-5; no definite D call. What was sequenced was PBMCs or T cells enriched from blood (not recorded which). CDR3 bases: TGTGCCAGCATCGGCGGGAATCAGCCCCAGCATTTT. Protein product: CASIGGNQPQHF.